A selection of T cell receptor beta chains follows, all from one sample in a study of blood T cell repertoires in COVID-19. Produced via immunoSEQ multiplex PCR; TCRdb's table is partial and in-frame only. Of 150,000 to 250,000 clones listed, roughly 94% were seen once; the top ten hold 0.76%. What was sequenced was peripheral blood. The source of these receptors is a man aged 25 to 40 with COVID-19, enrolled during active disease. Both conserved end residues are trimmed from each CDR3. D genes are given only for firm matches. Clone size is shown for a subset of rows, as once, few, many or a class of expanded clone.

V: TRBV19
size: -
J: TRBJ2-1
D: -
CDR3: ASSIGVYNEQF

V: TRBV7-9
size: -
J: TRBJ1-2
D: -
CDR3: ASSPPSGYGYT

V: TRBV28
size: -
J: TRBJ2-7
D: TRBD2
CDR3: ASSLQRGGRYEQY

V: TRBV4-1
size: -
J: TRBJ1-4
D: TRBD1
CDR3: ASKKTGLGEKLF

V: TRBV11-2
size: -
J: TRBJ2-1
D: -
CDR3: ASSPSRWAINEQF

V: TRBV4-1
size: once
J: TRBJ2-3
D: -
CDR3: ASSQDSGTDTQY

V: TRBV27
size: -
J: TRBJ1-2
D: -
CDR3: ASSPHLDSVLRGYT

V: TRBV2
size: -
J: TRBJ1-1
D: -
CDR3: ASRGRQVLNTEAF

V: TRBV10-2
size: -
J: TRBJ1-5
D: TRBD1
CDR3: ASSEQGGQPQH

V: TRBV28
size: -
J: TRBJ1-6
D: TRBD1
CDR3: ATWGTVDSPLH

V: TRBV25-1
size: -
J: TRBJ1-4
D: -
CDR3: ASSEFRQGSEKLF

V: TRBV5-6
size: -
J: TRBJ1-2
D: -
CDR3: ASSLAPGNYGYT

V: TRBV5-1
size: -
J: TRBJ2-7
D: TRBD1
CDR3: ASSLTGGNEQY

V: TRBV6-1
size: -
J: TRBJ1-1
D: TRBD1
CDR3: ASSEAGGQGGYTEAF

V: TRBV2
size: few
J: TRBJ2-2
D: TRBD1
CDR3: ASSEWTGRSGELF

V: TRBV19
size: -
J: TRBJ1-6
D: -
CDR3: ASSIGIKEGGDSPLH

V: TRBV5-1
size: -
J: TRBJ2-7
D: -
CDR3: ASSFRGARDEQY

V: TRBV19
size: -
J: TRBJ1-5
D: TRBD1
CDR3: ASSPTGGSNQPQH

V: TRBV25-1
size: -
J: TRBJ1-2
D: -
CDR3: ASSGQTLLHGYT

V: TRBV10-3
size: -
J: TRBJ2-7
D: TRBD2
CDR3: AISGVSTGGEQY

V: TRBV2
size: -
J: TRBJ1-2
D: -
CDR3: ASSERQGIGGYT